A single sample is the source of the 18 T cell receptor beta chains below, sequenced in a study of T cells in Graves' hyperthyroidism and ophthalmopathy. RNA transcripts yielded amplified TCR beta CDR3 regions. A first-round RT-PCR of the TCR CDR3 used the HTBI primer set. Via MiXCR, TCRdb re-called the multiplex PCR reads, giving one row per CDR3 protein. The repertoire holds 450,000 to 500,000 distinct CDR3 sequences, about 20% seen once, with under 55% in the top ten. Sequencing was carried out using blood. All receptors derive from an older woman with Graves' ophthalmopathy.

The V and J genes are TRBV12-3 or TRBV12-4 and TRBJ1-3, with D possibly TRBD1 on 5 matching bases. CDR3 length: 16 residues. V gave up 3 bases and J gave up 0 bases, with 12 bases separating them. The CDR3 bases are TGTGCCAGCAGTTTCGGTACAGGCGCCTCTGGAAACACCATATATTTT. It encodes CASSFGTGASGNTIYF.

This clonotype appeared many times. The genes are TRBV20-1 and TRBJ1-1; D not resolved. The CDR3 runs to 13 residues. Germline values: CDR1 DFQATT, CDR2 SNEGSKA (reference sequence). Trimming removed 1 base at V and 5 bases at J, with 11 bases between. The CDR3 region is CSARGGRETEAFF. The CDR3 DNA is TGCAGTGCTAGAGGAGGAAGGGAAACTGAAGCTTTCTTT.

The gene calls are TRBV7-3 and TRBJ2-3; the D is unclear. This CDR3 spans 12 amino acids. Germline lookup yields CDR1 SGHTA and CDR2 FQGTGA. Trimming removed 8 bases from V and 5 bases from J, with 11 bases in between. CDR3 sequence (DNA): TGTGCCAGCGGACCCTCGGGAGATACGCAGTATTTT. Its translation is CASGPSGDTQYF.

This clonotype was picked up a small number of times. The chain has TRBV12-3 or TRBV12-4 and TRBJ2-7; 9 bases are shared with TRBD1. The ends lost 6 bases at V and 4 bases at J; junction bases unmatched: 10. This CDR3 spans 15 amino acids. This chain's CDR3 is CASSLPGTGLYEQYF. CDR3 coding DNA: TGTGCCAGCAGCCTTCCCGGGACAGGGCTTTACGAGCAGTACTTC.

This sequence joins TRBV7-9 and TRBJ1-1; maybe TRBD1 (5 bases). Trimming stripped 2 bases from V and 3 bases from J, with 10 bases between. This CDR3 spans 14 amino acids. Per germline, CDR1 SEHNR and CDR2 FQNEAQ (reference sequence). The CDR3 nucleotides are TGTGCCAGCAGCTTATGGGGGAAGGACACTGAAGCTTTCTTT. It is translated as CASSLWGKDTEAFF.

This clonotype was picked up a small number of times. The gene calls are TRBV6-5 and TRBJ1-1, with a tentative D call TRBD1 (5 bases). This CDR3 is built from 14 residues. Trimming cost V 2 bases and J 0 bases, with 7 bases left between them. Per germline, CDR1 MNHEY and CDR2 SVGAGI. CDR3 region: CASSYLGVNTEAFF. In DNA, the CDR3 is TGTGCCAGCAGTTACCTAGGGGTGAACACTGAAGCTTTCTTT.

This clonotype was seen many times. The chain employs TRBV11-1 and TRBJ2-7; D is unresolved. Trimming left V 0 bases short and J 5 bases short, with 14 bases between. Germline CDR1 SGHAT, CDR2 FQDESV (reference sequence). The CDR3 covers 15 residues. The CDR3 DNA is TGTGCCAGCAGCTTAGCGGGATGGTTTCTTCACGAGCAGTACTTC. It encodes CASSLAGWFLHEQYF.

This clonotype showed up many times. This chain links TRBV6-1 with TRBJ2-7; unclear D gene. V lost 5 bases, J lost 2 bases, and 16 bases lay in between. Germline lookup yields CDR1 MNHNS and CDR2 SASEGT. CDR3 length: 15 amino acids. The CDR3 DNA is TGTGCCAGCAGTTCCGGCCCGGCGAGAGCCTACGAGCAGTACTTC. Its protein is CASSSGPARAYEQYF.

This clonotype has only a few counts. This rearrangement joins TRBV20-1 to TRBJ1-3; 8 bases match TRBD1. This CDR3 is 14 amino acids long. The V gene's germline CDR1 is DFQATT and CDR2 SNEGSKA (reference sequence). The J segment lost 4 bases and the V segment lost 4 bases, leaving 6 bases of the junction unmatched. DNA of the CDR3: TGCAGTGCTATTCAGGGGGCGGAAGGAAACACCATATATTTT. Its protein product is CSAIQGAEGNTIYF.

V is TRBV29-1 and J is TRBJ1-2; 7 bases are a match to TRBD1. The ends lost 7 bases at V and 1 base at J; junction bases unmatched: 9. CDR3 size: 14 residues. Germline V CDR1 and CDR2: SQVTM, ANQGSEA. The CDR3, as DNA: TGCAGCGCCGACCCGGGACAGATTAACTATGGCTACACCTTC. This sequence encodes CSADPGQINYGYTF.

In its sample, this clonotype was seen many times. The chain joins TRBV10-3 to TRBJ2-7; D is unresolved. CDR1 is ENHRY and CDR2 is SYGVKD in the germline V gene. This CDR3 is 13 amino acids long. Trimming left V 4 bases short and J 2 bases short, with 9 bases between. The CDR3 nucleotides read TGTGCCATCAGTGGGCAGTCTGCCTACGAGCAGTACTTC. Translation: CAISGQSAYEQYF.

The chain is built from TRBV25-1 and TRBJ2-7; 7 bases align to TRBD2. Germline CDR1 MGHDK, CDR2 SYGVNS. The ends lost 8 bases at V and 0 bases at J; junction bases unmatched: 1. The CDR3 extends over 12 amino acids. CDR3 region: CASRGVSYEQYF. CDR3 sequence (DNA): TGTGCCAGCCGGGGGGTCTCCTACGAGCAGTACTTC.

The chain has TRBV7-2 and TRBJ2-3; D is unresolved. V was shortened by 1 base and J by 7 bases, with 12 bases between the two germline ends. Germline V gives CDR1 SGHTA, CDR2 FQGNSA. CDR3 length: 14 amino acids. CDR3 in amino acids: CASSLVGSGHTQYF. The CDR3 DNA is TGTGCCAGCAGCTTAGTGGGCTCGGGTCATACGCAGTATTTT.

V and J are TRBV6-5 and TRBJ2-3; TRBD1 is a possible D gene (5 bases). CDR1 MNHEY and CDR2 SVGAGI come from the germline V gene. There are 13 residues in the CDR3. V was trimmed by 1 base and J by 9 bases, leaving 11 bases between them. CDR3 sequence: CASSYFTQGTQYF. The CDR3 DNA reads TGTGCCAGCAGTTACTTTACCCAGGGCACGCAGTATTTT.

This clonotype appeared a few times. The chain uses TRBV19 and TRBJ2-2; 12 bases agree with TRBD2. Germline lookup yields CDR1 LNHDA and CDR2 SQIVND (reference sequence). The CDR3 covers 17 residues. J gave up 6 bases and V 1 base, and 6 bases lay outside the gene matches. CDR3 loop: CASSIVRLAGVSGELFF. The CDR3 bases are TGTGCCAGTAGTATAGTCCGACTAGCGGGAGTATCCGGGGAGCTGTTTTTT.

This clonotype showed up many times. The rearrangement uses TRBV28 and TRBJ2-1, with 13 positions matching TRBD2. The germline V gene encodes CDR1 MDHEN and CDR2 SYDVKM. V trimming: 4 bases; J trimming: 8 bases; junction bases outside the gene matches: 11. The CDR3 is 17 residues long. For the CDR3, the DNA is TGTGCCAGCAGTTCCCCCGCGGGACTAGCGGGAAGAGATGAGCAGTTCTTC. This encodes CASSSPAGLAGRDEQFF. The full variable domain, its missing parts supplied by reference TRBV28 and TRBJ2-1, is DVKVTQSSRYLVKRTGEKVFLECVQDMDHENMFWYRQDPGLGLRLIYFSYDVKMKEKGDIPEGYSVSREKKERFSLILESASTNQTSMYLCASSSPAGLAGRDEQFFGPGTRLTVL.

This clonotype was picked up a small number of times. This chain uses TRBV6-2 or TRBV6-3 with TRBJ2-7, with 10 bases aligning to TRBD2. CDR3 size: 14 residues. Germline CDR1 and CDR2: MNHEY and SVGEGT. V shed 6 bases, J shed 3 bases, and the junction held 5 bases outside the gene matches. The CDR3 spells CASRTSGYYYEQYF. In DNA, the CDR3 is TGTGCCAGCAGGACTAGCGGGTACTACTACGAGCAGTACTTC.

This clonotype was counted only a few times. The chain couples TRBV19 to TRBJ2-6, with D perhaps given as TRBD1 or TRBD2 (7 bases each). The CDR3 covers 16 residues. Germline lookup yields CDR1 LNHDA and CDR2 SQIVND (reference sequence). With 4 bases removed from V and 0 bases from J, the gap between germline ends came to 10 bases. As DNA, the CDR3 is TGTGCCAGTAGTACCAGGGGGGGCTCTGGGGCCAACGTCCTGACTTTC. Its protein is CASSTRGGSGANVLTF.